This TCR beta chain was captured in a study of T cell responses to AZD1222 COVID-19 vaccine. Overall study findings and caveats: Sampled repertoires all dated from after the peak T cell response. Clonal diversity may have been underestimated in mostly white British donors. Among those given AZD1222, only six were seropositive at baseline. Targets within unmutated variant regions were reportedly found for nearly half of spike-specific TCRs.

Clones were sequenced by immunoSEQ multiplex PCR, and TCRdb holds only the in-frame ones, with some missing. The sample gives roughly 110,000 clones, roughly nine tenths of which show up once; around 4.9% is in the top ten. The germline gives CDR1 SGHRS, CDR2 YFSETQ. Between the trimmed V and J ends, which lost 0 bases and 0 bases, there was a span of 9 bases. The CDR3 sequence is 16 residues long. Details on this clone: Its antigen is unknown.

The specimen was peripheral blood, collected 28 days after the second AZD1222 dose. The source is an adult who received the AZD1222 COVID-19 vaccine. The rearrangement uses TRBV5-1 and TRBJ2-2; D is uncertain. The CDR3 sequence is CASSLASVPNTGELFF. CDR3 nucleotide sequence: TGCGCCAGCAGCTTGGCGTCAGTTCCGAACACCGGGGAGCTGTTTTTT.